The present TCR beta chain was sequenced within a study of control samples from healthy donors and cancer patients (dated by TCRdb to 2020 to 2021). In regard to this clone: Its antigen target is currently unknown. Per-base quality was not reported, and no clone a single base away is much larger than it.

Reading from cysteine to phenylalanine, the CDR3 counts 13 amino acids. This entry keeps only the CDR3 DNA: 39 bases, framed from base 1. Cut back by 4 bases and 2 bases, the V and J ends lie 9 bases apart. In the germline V gene, CDR1 corresponds to SGHDN and CDR2 to FVKESK. Receptors were amplified or captured by the immunoSEQ multiplex PCR assay. Imported from immuneACCESS, the table was reduced by TCRdb to in-frame sequences with V and J called. These copies leave out some clones; in studies compared against another copy, an unresolved V gene accounts for under half, and the cause of the remainder is not known. In this sample the table shows over 75,000 clones, 82% of which occur a single time. Together, the top ten hold roughly 2% of the sample.

The sequenced material came from blood. This receptor was obtained from a man aged 55 to 70 in good health. The sequence joins TRBV14 to TRBJ2-7; TRBD1 might be the D gene, on 5 matching bases. Read as DNA, the sequence is TGTGCCAGCAGCCGATCGACAGCCTACGAGCAGTACTTC. Its translation reads: CASSRSTAYEQYF. The reference TRBV14 and TRBJ2-7 proteins fill in what lies around the CDR3, so the full variable domain reads EAGVTQFPSHSVIEKGQTVTLRCDPISGHDNLYWYRRVMGKEIKFLLHFVKESKQDESGMPNNRFLAERTGGTYSTLKVQPAELEDSGVYFCASSRSTAYEQYFGPGTRLTVT.